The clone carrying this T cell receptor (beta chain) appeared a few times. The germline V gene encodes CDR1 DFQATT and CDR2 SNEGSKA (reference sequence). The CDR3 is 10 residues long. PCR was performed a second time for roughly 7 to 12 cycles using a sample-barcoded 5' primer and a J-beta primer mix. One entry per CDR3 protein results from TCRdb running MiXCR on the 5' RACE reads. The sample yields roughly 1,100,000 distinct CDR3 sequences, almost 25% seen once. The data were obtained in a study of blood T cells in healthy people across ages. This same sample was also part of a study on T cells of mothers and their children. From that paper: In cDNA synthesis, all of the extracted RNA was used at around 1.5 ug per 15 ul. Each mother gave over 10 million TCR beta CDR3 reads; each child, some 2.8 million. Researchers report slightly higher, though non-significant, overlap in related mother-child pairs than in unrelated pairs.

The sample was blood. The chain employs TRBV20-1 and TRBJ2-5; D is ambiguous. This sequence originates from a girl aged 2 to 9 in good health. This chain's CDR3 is CSAAGETQYF. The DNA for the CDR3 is TGCAGCGCCGCCGGGGAGACCCAGTACTTC.